The source of this TCR beta chain is a study of T cells in tumors after PD-1 blockade. There are 17 residues in the CDR3. Germline CDR1 reads SEHNR; CDR2 reads FQNEAQ (reference sequence). V shed 6 bases, J shed 0 bases, and the junction held 6 bases outside the gene matches. Profiling relied on immunoSEQ multiplex PCR, and the TCRdb table lists in-frame clones only, not all of them. The data contain roughly 3,600 clones, roughly 67% of them singletons. J is TRBJ2-6 and V is TRBV7-9; 9 bases map to TRBD1. Sequences were derived from tumor tissue, sampled before anti-PD-1 treatment. The clonotype was recovered from a human donor with basal cell carcinoma. In DNA form, the CDR3 reads TGTGCCAGCAGGTCGACGGGACAGGGCTCTGGGGCCAACGTCCTGACTTTC. Its translation: CASRSTGQGSGANVLTF.